This TCR beta chain appears in the sequencing data of a study of shared clonotypes between healthy human individuals. The CDR3 sequence is 14 residues long. Germline loops: CDR1 SEHNR, CDR2 FQNEAQ (reference sequence). The study enrolled healthy HIV-negative adults without recent acute infections or vaccinations as donors. This clone was detected only once. One end of the junction does not line up with germline, which may come from a read error. The sample carries other DNA sequences with the same CDR3. Replicate PCRs run on unsorted PBMC used 300 to 350 ng DNA, which was about 30,000 T cell genomes. In the source study's methods: Junction-only sequences without quality scores came from ImmunoSEQ, so filtering differed. TCRdb's table, derived via immunoSEQ multiplex PCR, lists solely in-frame clones and lacks some. The D gene and trimming were derived from the DNA, and the V and J assignments and clone size from that table. The sample holds hundreds of thousands of clones; around 79% are singletons and the top ten take under 15%.

This rearrangement joins TRBV7-9 to TRBJ2-7, with 10 bases that match TRBD2. The sequence was obtained from a woman aged 40-49 years in good health. Some clones in this sample may be carry-over from other donors' samples. The sample comprised PBMCs. CDR3 sequence (DNA): TGTGCCAGCAGCCTAGCGGGAGTGGGGCACGAGCAGTACTTC. It codes for CASSLAGVGHEQYF.